This TCR beta chain was found in a study of T cell repertoires in cytomegalovirus infection. Study at large: CMV infection plus the matching HLA type was flagged by public TCR beta signatures.

Deletions cut 2 bases from V and 2 bases from J, with 13 bases between. CDR1 is SGHTA and CDR2 is FQGNSA in the germline V gene. The CDR3 is 15 residues long. This clonotype was observed at least ten times. As yet, its antigen is unknown. Each CDR3 protein gets one entry after TCRdb re-called the reads with MiXCR. Of 100,000 to 150,000 distinct CDR3 sequences listed, 7% to 9.5% are singletons. The study's findings and limits: In two of eight donors, the top clonotype was HLA-C-restricted CMV-specific. Cumulative public TCR beta family frequency identified CMV carriers with the relevant HLA.

V and J are TRBV7-2 and TRBJ2-7; a weak D match, TRBD1 (5 bases). This clonotype was sampled from a human donor in good health (CMV status not recorded). Some clones in this sample may be carry-over from other donors' samples. The sequenced sample consisted of PBMCs. CDR3 nucleotide sequence: TGTGCCAGCAGCTTACAGGGTGTTGGCCCCTACGAGCAGTACTTC. Amino acid sequence: CASSLQGVGPYEQYF.